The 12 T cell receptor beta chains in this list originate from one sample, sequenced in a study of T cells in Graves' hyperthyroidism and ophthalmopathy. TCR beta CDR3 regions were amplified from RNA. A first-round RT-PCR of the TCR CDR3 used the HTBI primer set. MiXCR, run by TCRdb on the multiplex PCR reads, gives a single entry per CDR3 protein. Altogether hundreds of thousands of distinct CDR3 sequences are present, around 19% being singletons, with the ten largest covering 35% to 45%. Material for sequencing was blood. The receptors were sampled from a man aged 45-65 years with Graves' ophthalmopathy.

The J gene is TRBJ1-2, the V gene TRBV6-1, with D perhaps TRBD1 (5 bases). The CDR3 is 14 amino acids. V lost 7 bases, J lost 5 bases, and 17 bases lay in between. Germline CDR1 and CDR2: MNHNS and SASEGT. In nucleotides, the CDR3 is TGTGCCAGCACCCCACGGGATAGGGGATATGGCTACACCTTC. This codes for CASTPRDRGYGYTF.

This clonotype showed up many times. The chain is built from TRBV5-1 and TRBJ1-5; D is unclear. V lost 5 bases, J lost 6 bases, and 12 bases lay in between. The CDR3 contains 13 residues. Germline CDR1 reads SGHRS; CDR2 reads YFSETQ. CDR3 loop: CASRSDHGQPQHF. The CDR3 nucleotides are TGCGCCAGCAGATCGGACCACGGTCAGCCCCAGCATTTT. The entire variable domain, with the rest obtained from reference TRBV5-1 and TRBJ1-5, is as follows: KAGVTQTPRYLIKTRGQQVTLSCSPISGHRSVSWYQQTPGQGLQFLFEYFSETQRNKGNFPGRFSGRQFSNSRSEMNVSTLELGDSALYLCASRSDHGQPQHFGDGTRLSIL.

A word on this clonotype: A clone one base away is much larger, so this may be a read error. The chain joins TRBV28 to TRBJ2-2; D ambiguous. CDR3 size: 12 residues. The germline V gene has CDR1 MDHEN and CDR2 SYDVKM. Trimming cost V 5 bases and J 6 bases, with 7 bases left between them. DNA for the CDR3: TGTGCCAGCAGTGCCCTTCCCGGGGAGCTGTTTTTT. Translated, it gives CASSALPGELFF. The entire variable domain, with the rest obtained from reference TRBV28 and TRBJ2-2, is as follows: DVKVTQSSRYLVKRTGEKVFLECVQDMDHENMFWYRQDPGLGLRLIYFSYDVKMKEKGDIPEGYSVSREKKERFSLILESASTNQTSMYLCASSALPGELFFGEGSRLTVL.

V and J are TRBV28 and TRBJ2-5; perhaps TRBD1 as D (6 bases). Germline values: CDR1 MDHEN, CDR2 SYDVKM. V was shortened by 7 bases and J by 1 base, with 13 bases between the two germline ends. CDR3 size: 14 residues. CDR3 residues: CASIFSRGQETQYF. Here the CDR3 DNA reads TGTGCCAGCATCTTCAGCAGGGGCCAAGAGACCCAGTACTTC.

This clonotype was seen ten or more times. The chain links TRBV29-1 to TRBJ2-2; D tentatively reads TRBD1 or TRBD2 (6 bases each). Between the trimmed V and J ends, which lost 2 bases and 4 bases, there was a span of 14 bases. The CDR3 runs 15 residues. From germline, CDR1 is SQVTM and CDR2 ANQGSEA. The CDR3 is CSVEQWGASTGELFF. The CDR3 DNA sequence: TGCAGCGTTGAACAGTGGGGGGCGTCCACCGGGGAGCTGTTTTTT.

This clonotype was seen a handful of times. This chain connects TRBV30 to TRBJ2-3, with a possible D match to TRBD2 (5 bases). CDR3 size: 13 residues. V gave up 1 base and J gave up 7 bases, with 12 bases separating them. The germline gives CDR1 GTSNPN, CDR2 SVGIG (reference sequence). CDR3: CAWSALASNTQYF. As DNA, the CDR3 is TGTGCCTGGAGTGCTCTAGCCTCGAATACGCAGTATTTT. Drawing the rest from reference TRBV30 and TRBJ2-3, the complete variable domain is SQTIHQWPATLVQPVGSPLSLECTVEGTSNPNLYWYRQAAGRGLQLLFYSVGIGQISSEVPQNLSASRPQDRQFILSSKKLLLSDSGFYLCAWSALASNTQYFGPGTRLTVL.

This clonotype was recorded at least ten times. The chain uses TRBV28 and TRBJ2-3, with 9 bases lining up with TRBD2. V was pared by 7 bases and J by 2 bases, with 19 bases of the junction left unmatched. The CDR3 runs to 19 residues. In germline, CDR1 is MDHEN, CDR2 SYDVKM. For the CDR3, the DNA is TGTGCCAGCAAGGACTCCGATGGGTCTAGCGGGATCTTCACAGATACGCAGTATTTT. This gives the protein CASKDSDGSSGIFTDTQYF.

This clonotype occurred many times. CDR3: CASSRAGGTDTQYF. The DNA of the CDR3 is TGTGCCAGCTCACGTGCGGGAGGCACAGATACGCAGTATTTT. The V gene is TRBV2, the J gene TRBJ2-3, with 7 bases lining up with TRBD2. Germline assignment: CDR1 SNHLY and CDR2 FYNNEI. The CDR3 extends over 14 amino acids. After removal of 8 bases from V and 1 base from J, the junction contained 6 bases not matched to a gene.

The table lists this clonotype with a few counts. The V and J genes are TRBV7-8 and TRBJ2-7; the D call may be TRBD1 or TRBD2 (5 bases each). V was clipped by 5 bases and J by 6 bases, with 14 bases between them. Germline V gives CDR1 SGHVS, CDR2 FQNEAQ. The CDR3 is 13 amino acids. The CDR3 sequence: CASSGDGGGEQYF. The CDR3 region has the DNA TGTGCCAGCAGCGGCGATGGGGGTGGCGAGCAGTACTTC.

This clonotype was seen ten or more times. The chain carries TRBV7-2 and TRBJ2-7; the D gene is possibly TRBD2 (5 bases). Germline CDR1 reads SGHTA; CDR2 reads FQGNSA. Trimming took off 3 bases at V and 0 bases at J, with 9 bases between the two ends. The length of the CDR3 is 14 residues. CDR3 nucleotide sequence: TGTGCCAGCAGCTTGAATCGGGGCTCCTACGAGCAGTACTTC. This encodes CASSLNRGSYEQYF.

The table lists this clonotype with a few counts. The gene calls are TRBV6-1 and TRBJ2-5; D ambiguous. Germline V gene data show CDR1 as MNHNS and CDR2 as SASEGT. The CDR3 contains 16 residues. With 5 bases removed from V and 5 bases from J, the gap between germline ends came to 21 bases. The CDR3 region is CASSSALKRTTETQYF. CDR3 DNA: TGTGCCAGCAGTTCAGCCCTTAAGAGGACCACCGAGACCCAGTACTTC.

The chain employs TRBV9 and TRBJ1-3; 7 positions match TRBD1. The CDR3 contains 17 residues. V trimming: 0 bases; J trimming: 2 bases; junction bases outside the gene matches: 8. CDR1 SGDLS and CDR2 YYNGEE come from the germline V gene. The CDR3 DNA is TGTGCCAGCAGCGTAGGGCCAGGGGGGTCTCCTGGAAACACCATATATTTT. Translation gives CASSVGPGGSPGNTIYF.